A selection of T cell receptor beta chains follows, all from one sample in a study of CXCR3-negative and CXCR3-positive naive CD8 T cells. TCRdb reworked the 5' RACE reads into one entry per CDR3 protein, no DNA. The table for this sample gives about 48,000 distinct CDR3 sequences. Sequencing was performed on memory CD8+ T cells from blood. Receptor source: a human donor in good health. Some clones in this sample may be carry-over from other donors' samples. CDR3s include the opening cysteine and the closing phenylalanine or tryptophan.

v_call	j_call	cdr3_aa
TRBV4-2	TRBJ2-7	CASSQGDPYEQYF
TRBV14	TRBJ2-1	CASSPSTISNEQFF
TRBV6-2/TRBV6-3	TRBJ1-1	CASNYYGTDEAFF
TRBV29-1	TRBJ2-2	CSVPENANTGELFF
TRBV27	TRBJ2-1	CASSLKGVSYNEQFF
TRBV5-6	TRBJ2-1	CASMTATYNEQFF
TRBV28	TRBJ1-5	CAHSTAGYEVRPQHF
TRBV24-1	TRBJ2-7	CATSDSRDGGDYEQYF
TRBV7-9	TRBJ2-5	CASSLRDGGETQYF
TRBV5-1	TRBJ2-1	CASSGGTSGYNEQFF
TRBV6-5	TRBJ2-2	CASSYATGELFF
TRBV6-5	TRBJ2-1	CASRRGQGTNEQFF
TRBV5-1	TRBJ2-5	CASSLWAPRETQYF
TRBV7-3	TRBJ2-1	CASRSTGMMEQFF
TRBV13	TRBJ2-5	CASSPGTANQETQYF
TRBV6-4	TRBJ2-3	CASSERGDPTDTQYF
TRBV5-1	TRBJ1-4	CASSLGEKLFF
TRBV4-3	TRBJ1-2	CASSQELNYGYTF
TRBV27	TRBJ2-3	CASSEFPGVSTDTQYF
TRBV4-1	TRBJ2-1	CASSQGSSGGKDEQFF
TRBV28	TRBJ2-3	CASSGETVTDTQYF
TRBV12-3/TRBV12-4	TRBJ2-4	CASSFAFQGVDIQYF
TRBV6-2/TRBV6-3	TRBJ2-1	CASSYPHEQFF
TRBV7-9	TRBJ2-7	CASSLNLLHLNF
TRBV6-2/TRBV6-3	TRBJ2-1	CASSYSRQGDTEQFF
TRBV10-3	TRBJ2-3	CAYRGGLADTDTQYF
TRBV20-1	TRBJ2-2	CSARGQGDTGELFF
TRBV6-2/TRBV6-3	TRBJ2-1	CASSYPTGSSYNEQFF
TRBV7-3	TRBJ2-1	CASSLGLAREQFF
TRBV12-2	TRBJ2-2	CASRLAIRRSNTGELFF
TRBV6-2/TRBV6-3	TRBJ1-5	CASSPLRRRIEPQHF